The source of this T cell receptor beta chain is a study of tumor and adjacent non-tumor tissue in lung cancer. This sample's RNA came from whole unsorted tissue. Newly diagnosed lung cancer patients had thoracic surgery in China, August–late 2014, without prior chemotherapy. This clonotype was observed a few times. The library came from three nested PCR rounds adapted from ARM-PCR protocols. TCRdb recomputed calls from the multiplex PCR reads with MiXCR, one row per CDR3 protein. The sample comprises 65,000 to 70,000 distinct CDR3 sequences, approximately 63% of which are singletons, and 20% rests with the top ten. This receptor was identified in a man between 50 and 59 years old with non-small cell lung cancer. The sequenced material came from lung tumor tissue.

Written as DNA, the CDR3 is TGTGCCAGCAGCCCAATCGGACAGGGGCGGAATTCACCCCTCCACTTT. This codes for CASSPIGQGRNSPLHF. J is TRBJ1-6 and V is TRBV28, with 9 bases that match TRBD1. After removal of 6 bases from V and 7 bases from J, the junction contained 10 bases not matched to a gene. The germline V gene encodes CDR1 MDHEN and CDR2 SYDVKM. The CDR3 extends over 16 amino acids. Using reference TRBV28 and TRBJ1-6 for the parts outside the CDR3, the full variable domain is DVKVTQSSRYLVKRTGEKVFLECVQDMDHENMFWYRQDPGLGLRLIYFSYDVKMKEKGDIPEGYSVSREKKERFSLILESASTNQTSMYLCASSPIGQGRNSPLHFGNGTRLTVT.